This is a list of T cell receptor beta chains from one sample in a study of blood T cell repertoires in COVID-19. TCRdb's table, derived via immunoSEQ multiplex PCR, lists solely in-frame clones and lacks some. The data hold approximately 230,000 clones, with roughly 80% observed a single time. What was sequenced was peripheral blood. The receptor set was obtained from a man older than 75 with acute or convalescent COVID-19. CDR3s include the opening cysteine and the closing phenylalanine or tryptophan. The D gene is left open where the match is weak. Expanded clones are given a class, and other clones once, few, many or no size at all.

DNA: TGTGCCAGCAGTTACTCGAAGCTAGGTCCCGGGGAGCTGTTTTTT; CDR3: CASSYSKLGPGELFF; J: TRBJ2-2; size: .; V: TRBV6-2/TRBV6-3; D: .
DNA: TGTGCCAGCAGACAGGCGATTTATTACAATTCACCCCTCCACTTT; CDR3: CASRQAIYYNSPLHF; J: TRBJ1-6; size: .; V: TRBV6-6; D: .
DNA: TGCGCCAGCAGCCAAGAACCAGGGGGCGGGTTCTATGGCTACACCTTC; CDR3: CASSQEPGGGFYGYTF; J: TRBJ1-2; size: many; V: TRBV4-1; D: TRBD1
DNA: TGTGCCAGCAGTTACTATCGGACAGGGGGTGGGAACACCGGGGAGCTGTTTTTT; CDR3: CASSYYRTGGGNTGELFF; J: TRBJ2-2; size: few; V: TRBV6-2/TRBV6-3; D: TRBD1
DNA: TGTGCCACCCTCAGGGGCATGAACACTGAAGCTTTCTTT; CDR3: CATLRGMNTEAFF; J: TRBJ1-1; size: .; V: TRBV28; D: .
DNA: TGCGCCAGCAGCCAACAGGGCTACTACGAGCAGTACTTC; CDR3: CASSQQGYYEQYF; J: TRBJ2-7; size: .; V: TRBV4-1; D: .
DNA: TGTGCCAGCAGTTACTCAGGGGTACAAGAGACCCAGTACTTC; CDR3: CASSYSGVQETQYF; J: TRBJ2-5; size: .; V: TRBV6-6; D: .
DNA: TGTGCCAGCAGCCAAGATGCAGTCGCCGGGGAGCTGTTTTTT; CDR3: CASSQDAVAGELFF; J: TRBJ2-2; size: few; V: TRBV4-2; D: .
DNA: TGTGCCAGCAGTGAAGCCAGGGGCGCTCAAGAGACCCAGTACTTC; CDR3: CASSEARGAQETQYF; J: TRBJ2-5; size: .; V: TRBV2; D: .
DNA: TGTGCCAGCAGCTTGGCTCGAGGGGGTGAGAGCACAGATACGCAGTATTTT; CDR3: CASSLARGGESTDTQYF; J: TRBJ2-3; size: .; V: TRBV5-4; D: .
DNA: TGTGCCAGCAGGGGGACAGGGGCAAGTGGAAACACCATATATTTT; CDR3: CASRGTGASGNTIYF; J: TRBJ1-3; size: .; V: TRBV7-9; D: TRBD1
DNA: TGCAGCGTTGCGAGCGCCCTGAACACTGAAGCTTTCTTT; CDR3: CSVASALNTEAFF; J: TRBJ1-1; size: .; V: TRBV29-1; D: .